What follows are 14 T cell receptor beta chains derived from one specimen sequenced in a study of blood T cell repertoires in COVID-19. Assay: immunoSEQ multiplex PCR; the TCRdb copy retains only in-frame clones and omits some. This table holds around 99,000 clones, 80% to 90% found once. The sequencing input was peripheral blood. The receptors originated from a human donor in a cohort sampled during active COVID-19.

CDR3 in amino acids: CASSHRQAYNEQFF. DNA of the CDR3: TGCGCCAGCAGCCACCGACAGGCCTACAATGAGCAGTTCTTC. V usage is TRBV4-3 and J usage is TRBJ2-1; the D gene is possibly TRBD1 (6 bases). The ends were cut back, 3 bases at V and 2 bases at J, with 8 bases in the middle. CDR3 size: 14 residues. Germline CDR1 is LGHNA and CDR2 is YSLEER.

This clone was seen a few times. The rearrangement links TRBV7-2 to TRBJ1-1; the D gene is possibly TRBD1 (5 bases). Germline assignment: CDR1 SGHTA and CDR2 FQGNSA. The CDR3 length is 15 residues. V lost 5 bases to trimming and J lost 0 bases, with 13 bases between them. The CDR3 coding sequence is TGTGCCAGCAGCCCTCCCGGGACTGTGAACACTGAAGCTTTCTTT. It codes for CASSPPGTVNTEAFF.

This chain joins TRBV19 and TRBJ2-7; maybe TRBD2 (5 bases). The CDR3 is made up of 15 amino acids. CDR1 and CDR2 (germline): LNHDA, SQIVND (reference sequence). Trimming left V 3 bases short and J 7 bases short, with 19 bases between. The CDR3 spells CASSMMSSTHGEQYF. In DNA, the CDR3 is TGTGCCAGTAGTATGATGTCTAGCACCCATGGGGAGCAGTACTTC.

This chain connects TRBV28 to TRBJ2-6; no clear D gene. The germline V gene encodes CDR1 MDHEN and CDR2 SYDVKM. Deletions cut 7 bases from V and 0 bases from J, with 16 bases between. This CDR3 region has 17 residues. The CDR3 bases are TGTGCCAGCAACCCTTTTGGCGGTCGCTCTGGGGCCAACGTCCTGACTTTC. Translated, it gives CASNPFGGRSGANVLTF.

CDR3 sequence (DNA): TGCGCCAGCAGCCCCCGGACTAGCGGGGGAGTCACAGATACGCAGTATTTT. Translation: CASSPRTSGGVTDTQYF. The chain has TRBV5-1 and TRBJ2-3; 13 bases align to TRBD2. Trimming took 4 bases from V and 2 from J; bases not matched to a gene: 7. The CDR3 runs to 17 residues. Germline CDR1 SGHRS, CDR2 YFSETQ. The full variable domain, completed using reference TRBV5-1 and TRBJ2-3, is KAGVTQTPRYLIKTRGQQVTLSCSPISGHRSVSWYQQTPGQGLQFLFEYFSETQRNKGNFPGRFSGRQFSNSRSEMNVSTLELGDSALYLCASSPRTSGGVTDTQYFGPGTRLTVL.

V is TRBV11-1 and J is TRBJ2-3; 7 bases align to TRBD1. Trimming at V came to 5 bases and at J to 4 bases, leaving 6 bases not matched to a gene. Germline V gene lookup returns CDR1 SGHAT and CDR2 FQDESV (reference sequence). This CDR3 spans 14 amino acids. The chain's CDR3 is CASSHRQGADTQYF. CDR3 in DNA: TGTGCCAGCAGCCATCGACAGGGCGCAGATACGCAGTATTTT.

This clone was recorded once. The chain has TRBV6-5 and TRBJ2-7, with 10 bases matching TRBD1. V shed 2 bases, J shed 6 bases, and the junction held 7 bases outside the gene matches. The CDR3 loop spans 15 amino acids. Germline V gene data show CDR1 as MNHEY and CDR2 as SVGAGI. The CDR3 sequence: CASSYRDRGFAEQYF. The CDR3 nucleotides are TGTGCCAGCAGTTACCGGGACAGGGGATTTGCCGAGCAGTACTTC.

This sequence joins TRBV7-9 and TRBJ1-1; D remains ambiguous. V was pared by 0 bases and J by 0 bases, with 5 bases between. Germline-derived CDR1 and CDR2 are SEHNR and FQNEAQ (reference sequence). The CDR3 runs to 14 residues. The CDR3 DNA reads as TGTGCCAGCAGCTTAGCGAGGGTGAACACTGAAGCTTTCTTT. Its translation is CASSLARVNTEAFF. The entire variable domain, with the rest obtained from reference TRBV7-9 and TRBJ1-1, is as follows: DTGVSQNPRHKITKRGQNVTFRCDPISEHNRLYWYRQTLGQGPEFLTYFQNEAQLEKSRLLSDRFSAERPKGSFSTLEIQRTEQGDSAMYLCASSLARVNTEAFFGQGTRLTVV.

The chain recombines TRBV18 with TRBJ1-1; unclear D gene. Trimming shortened V by 3 bases and J by 0 bases, and 8 bases separated the two germline ends. The CDR3 is 14 amino acids. Germline assignment: CDR1 KGHSH and CDR2 LQKENI. The CDR3: CASSPQAMNTEAFF. The DNA for the CDR3 is TGTGCCAGCTCACCTCAAGCGATGAACACTGAAGCTTTCTTT.

CDR3 in amino acids: CASSSSRTRTYEQYF. CDR3 sequence (DNA): TGTGCCAGCAGCTCCAGCCGGACTAGGACCTACGAGCAGTACTTC. The gene calls are TRBV7-2 and TRBJ2-7, with 7 bases that match TRBD2. The CDR3 runs to 15 residues. Per the germline V gene, CDR1 is SGHTA and CDR2 is FQGNSA. V dropped 4 bases and J dropped 2; count of bases not matched to a gene: 8.

This rearrangement joins TRBV19 to TRBJ2-1, with TRBD2 matching 8 bases. V trimming: 7 bases; J trimming: 3 bases; junction bases outside the gene matches: 11. Germline CDR1 reads LNHDA; CDR2 reads SQIVND (reference sequence). This CDR3 contains 16 residues. In DNA form, the CDR3 reads TGTGCCAGTAACGGGCGGGGGCTAGCGGGCTACAATGAGCAGTTCTTC. Its translation is CASNGRGLAGYNEQFF. Together with reference TRBV19 and TRBJ2-1, the CDR3 gives the full variable domain: DGGITQSPKYLFRKEGQNVTLSCEQNLNHDAMYWYRQDPGQGLRLIYYSQIVNDFQKGDIAEGYSVSREKKESFPLTVTSAQKNPTAFYLCASNGRGLAGYNEQFFGPGTRLTVL.

V usage is TRBV4-1 and J usage is TRBJ2-2; TRBD1 might be the D (5 bases). Between the trimmed V and J ends, which lost 0 bases and 0 bases, there was a span of 14 bases. The CDR3 totals 18 residues. Per germline, CDR1 MGHRA and CDR2 YSYEKL. The chain's CDR3 is CASSQDSSDSTNTGELFF. In nucleotides, the CDR3 is TGCGCCAGCAGCCAAGACTCCTCCGACAGCACGAACACCGGGGAGCTGTTTTTT.

The rearrangement links TRBV4-3 to TRBJ2-3; D possibly corresponds to TRBD2 (6 bases). The V gene lost 0 bases and the J gene lost 3 bases, with 16 bases spanning the gap. CDR3 length: 17 residues. The germline V gene encodes CDR1 LGHNA and CDR2 YSLEER. The CDR3 region has the DNA TGCGCCAGCAGCCAAGATGCAGCAATGGGGGGAACAGATACGCAGTATTTT. This translates into CASSQDAAMGGTDTQYF.

The table lists this clone with a few counts. V gene TRBV7-9 combines with J gene TRBJ1-5; D not certain. In germline, CDR1 is SEHNR, CDR2 FQNEAQ (reference sequence). The CDR3 runs to 11 residues. V was clipped by 8 bases and J by 7 bases, with 9 bases between them. CDR3 nucleotides: TGTGCCAGCGGAAGCGGGCAGCCCCAGCATTTT. Translating gives CASGSGQPQHF.